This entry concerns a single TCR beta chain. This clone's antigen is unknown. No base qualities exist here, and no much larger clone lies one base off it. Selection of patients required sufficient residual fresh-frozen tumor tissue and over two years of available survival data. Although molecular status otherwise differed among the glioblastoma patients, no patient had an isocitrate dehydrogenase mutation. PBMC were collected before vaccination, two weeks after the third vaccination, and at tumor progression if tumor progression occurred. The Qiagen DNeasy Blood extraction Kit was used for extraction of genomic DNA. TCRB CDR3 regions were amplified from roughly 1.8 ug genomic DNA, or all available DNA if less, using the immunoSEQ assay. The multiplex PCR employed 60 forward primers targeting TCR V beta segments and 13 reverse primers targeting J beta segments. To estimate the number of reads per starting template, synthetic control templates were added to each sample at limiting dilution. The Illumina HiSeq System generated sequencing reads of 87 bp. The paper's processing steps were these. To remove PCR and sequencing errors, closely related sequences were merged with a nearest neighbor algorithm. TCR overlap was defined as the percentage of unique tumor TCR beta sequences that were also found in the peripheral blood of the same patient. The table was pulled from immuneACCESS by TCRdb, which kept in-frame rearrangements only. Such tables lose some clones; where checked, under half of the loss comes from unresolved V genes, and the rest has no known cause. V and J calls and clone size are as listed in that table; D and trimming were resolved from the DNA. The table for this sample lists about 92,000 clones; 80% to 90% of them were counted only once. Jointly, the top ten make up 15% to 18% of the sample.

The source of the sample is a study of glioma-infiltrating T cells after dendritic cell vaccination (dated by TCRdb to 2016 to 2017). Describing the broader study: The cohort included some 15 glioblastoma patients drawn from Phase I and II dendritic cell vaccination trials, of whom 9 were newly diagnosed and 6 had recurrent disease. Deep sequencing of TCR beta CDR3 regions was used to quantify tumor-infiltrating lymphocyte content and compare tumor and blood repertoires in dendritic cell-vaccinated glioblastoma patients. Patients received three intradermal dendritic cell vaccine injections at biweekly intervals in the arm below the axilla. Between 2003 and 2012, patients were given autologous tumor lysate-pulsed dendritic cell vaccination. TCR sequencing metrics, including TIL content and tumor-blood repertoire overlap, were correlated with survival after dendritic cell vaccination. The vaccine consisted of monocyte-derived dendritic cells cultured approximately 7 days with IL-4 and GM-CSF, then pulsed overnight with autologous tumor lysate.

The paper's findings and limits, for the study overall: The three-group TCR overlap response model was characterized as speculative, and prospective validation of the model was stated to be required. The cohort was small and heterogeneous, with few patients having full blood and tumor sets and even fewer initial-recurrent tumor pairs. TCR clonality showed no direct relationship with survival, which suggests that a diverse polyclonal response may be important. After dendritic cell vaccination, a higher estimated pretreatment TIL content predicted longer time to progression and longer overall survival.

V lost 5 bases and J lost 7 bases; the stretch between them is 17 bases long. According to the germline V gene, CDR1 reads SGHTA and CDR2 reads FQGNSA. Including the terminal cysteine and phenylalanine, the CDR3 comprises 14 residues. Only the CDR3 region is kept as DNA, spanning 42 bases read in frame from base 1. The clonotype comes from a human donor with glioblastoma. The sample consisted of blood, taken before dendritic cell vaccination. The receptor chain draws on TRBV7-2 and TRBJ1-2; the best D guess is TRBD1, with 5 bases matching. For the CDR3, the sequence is CASSNLGGAGGYTF. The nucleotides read TGTGCCAGCAGCAACTTGGGAGGGGCGGGTGGCTACACCTTC.